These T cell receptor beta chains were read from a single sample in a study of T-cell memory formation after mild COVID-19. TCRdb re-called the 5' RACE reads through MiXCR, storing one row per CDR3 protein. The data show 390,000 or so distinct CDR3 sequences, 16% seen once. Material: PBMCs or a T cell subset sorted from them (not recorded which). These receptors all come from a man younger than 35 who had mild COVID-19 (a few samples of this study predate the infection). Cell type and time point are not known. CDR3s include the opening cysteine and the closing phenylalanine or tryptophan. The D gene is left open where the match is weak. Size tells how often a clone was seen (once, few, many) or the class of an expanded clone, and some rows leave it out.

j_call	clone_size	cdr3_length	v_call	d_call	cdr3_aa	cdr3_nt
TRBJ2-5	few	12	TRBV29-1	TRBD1	CSVDREQETQYF	TGCAGCGTCGACAGGGAGCAAGAGACCCAGTACTTC
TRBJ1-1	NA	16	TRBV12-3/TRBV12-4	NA	CASRPPPGGLNTEAFF	TGTGCCAGCAGACCACCCCCGGGGGGCCTGAACACTGAAGCTTTCTTT
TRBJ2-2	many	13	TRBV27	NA	CASSLQGYGELFF	TGTGCCAGCAGTCTACAGGGTTACGGGGAGCTGTTTTTT
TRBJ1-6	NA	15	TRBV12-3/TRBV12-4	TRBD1	CASSLDGQGNSPLHF	TGTGCCAGCAGTTTGGACGGACAGGGCAATTCACCCCTCCACTTT
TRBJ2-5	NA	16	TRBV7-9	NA	CASSLKLLGAGETQYF	TGTGCCAGCAGCTTAAAGCTGTTGGGTGCAGGAGAGACCCAGTACTTC
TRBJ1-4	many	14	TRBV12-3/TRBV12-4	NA	CASSFSAANEKLFF	TGTGCCAGCAGTTTCTCCGCGGCTAATGAAAAACTGTTTTTT
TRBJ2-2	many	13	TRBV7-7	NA	CASSLRNTGELFF	TGTGCCAGCAGCTTACGGAACACCGGGGAGCTGTTTTTT
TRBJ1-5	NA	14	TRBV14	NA	CASSPGPQGQPQHF	TGTGCCAGCAGCCCCGGGCCCCAGGGGCAGCCCCAGCATTTT
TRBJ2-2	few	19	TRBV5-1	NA	CASSLAARVTIANTGELFF	TGCGCCAGCAGCTTGGCCGCTAGGGTAACCATCGCGAACACCGGGGAGCTGTTTTTT
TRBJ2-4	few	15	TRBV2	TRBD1	CASSPTGTGINIQYF	TGTGCCAGCAGCCCCACCGGGACAGGAATAAACATTCAGTACTTC
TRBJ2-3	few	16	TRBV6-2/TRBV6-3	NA	CASSSLGQGGPDTQYF	TGTGCCAGCAGTTCCCTGGGGCAGGGGGGCCCAGATACGCAGTATTTT
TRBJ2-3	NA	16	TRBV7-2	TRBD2	CASSPLAGGSTDTQYF	TGTGCCAGCAGCCCTTTAGCGGGGGGATCCACAGATACGCAGTATTTT
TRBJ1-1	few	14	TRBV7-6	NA	CASSLPQRNTEAFF	TGTGCCAGCAGCTTACCACAGAGGAACACTGAAGCTTTCTTT
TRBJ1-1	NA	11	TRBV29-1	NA	CSVAIGYEAFF	TGCAGCGTTGCGATCGGGTATGAAGCTTTCTTT
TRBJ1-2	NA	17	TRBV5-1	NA	CASSSNDHRIFNYGYTF	TGCGCCAGCAGCTCTAACGATCACAGGATTTTCAACTATGGCTACACCTTC
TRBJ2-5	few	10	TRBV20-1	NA	CSASYQTQYF	TGCAGTGCTAGTTATCAGACCCAGTACTTC
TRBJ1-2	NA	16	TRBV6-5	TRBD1	CASSYRDRGLNYGYTF	TGTGCCAGCAGTTACCGGGACAGGGGGCTAAACTATGGCTACACCTTC
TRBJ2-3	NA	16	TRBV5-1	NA	CASSLARTAATDTQYF	TGCGCCAGCAGCTTGGCTCGGACCGCGGCCACAGATACGCAGTATTTT
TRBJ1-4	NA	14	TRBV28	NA	CAGSRWGLNEKLFF	TGTGCCGGGAGTAGATGGGGGCTTAATGAAAAACTTTTTTTT
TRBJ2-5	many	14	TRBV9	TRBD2	CASSPRGAEETQYF	TGTGCCAGCAGCCCGCGGGGGGCGGAAGAGACCCAGTACTTC
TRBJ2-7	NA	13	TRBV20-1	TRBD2	CSAKASGSYEQYF	TGCAGTGCTAAGGCTAGCGGGAGCTACGAGCAGTACTTC
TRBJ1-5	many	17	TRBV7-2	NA	CASSPSSVRESNQPQHF	TGTGCCAGCAGCCCTAGTTCGGTCAGGGAAAGCAATCAGCCCCAGCATTTT
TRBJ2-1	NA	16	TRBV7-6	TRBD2	CASSLAQRGGKDEQFF	TGTGCCAGCAGCTTAGCGCAACGGGGGGGTAAAGATGAGCAGTTCTTC
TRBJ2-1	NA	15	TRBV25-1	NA	CASSERASWGNEQFF	TGTGCCAGCAGTGAACGGGCTAGTTGGGGGAATGAGCAGTTCTTC
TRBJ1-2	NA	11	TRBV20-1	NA	CSARAGGGYTF	TGCAGTGCTAGGGCAGGCGGTGGCTACACCTTC
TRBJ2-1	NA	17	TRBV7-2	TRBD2	CASSSGLAGVPYNEQFF	TGTGCCAGCAGCTCCGGACTAGCGGGGGTCCCCTACAATGAGCAGTTCTTC
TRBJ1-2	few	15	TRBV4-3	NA	CASSQVVWGDYGYTF	TGCGCCAGCAGCCAAGTTGTGTGGGGCGACTATGGCTACACCTTC
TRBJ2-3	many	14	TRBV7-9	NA	CASSRPISTDTQYF	TGTGCCAGCAGCCGACCTATTAGCACAGATACGCAGTATTTT
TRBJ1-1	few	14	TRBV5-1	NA	CASSFRGAGTEAFF	TGCGCCAGCAGCTTTCGGGGTGCGGGCACTGAAGCTTTCTTT
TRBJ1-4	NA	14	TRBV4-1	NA	CASSQERWNEKLFF	TGCGCCAGCAGCCAAGAAAGGTGGAATGAAAAACTGTTTTTT
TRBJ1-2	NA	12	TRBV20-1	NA	CSASKPNYGYTF	TGCAGTGCTAGCAAGCCTAACTATGGCTACACCTTC
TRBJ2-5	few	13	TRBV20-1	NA	CSAGRDSKETQYF	TGCAGTGCTGGGCGGGACAGTAAAGAGACCCAGTACTTC
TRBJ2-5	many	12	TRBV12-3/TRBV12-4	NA	CASRLGGETQYF	TGTGCCAGCAGGCTAGGCGGGGAGACCCAGTACTTC
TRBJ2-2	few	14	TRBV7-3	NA	CASSPRTHPTELFF	TGTGCCAGCAGCCCTAGGACTCACCCGACCGAGCTGTTTTTT
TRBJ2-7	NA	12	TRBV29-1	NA	CSVGKGAYEQYF	TGCAGCGTTGGAAAAGGAGCCTACGAGCAGTACTTC
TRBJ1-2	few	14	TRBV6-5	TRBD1	CASSFSDRVYGYTF	TGTGCCAGCAGTTTCTCAGACAGGGTCTATGGCTACACCTTC
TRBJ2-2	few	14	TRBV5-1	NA	CASSLIGNTGELFF	TGCGCCAGCAGCTTGATAGGGAACACCGGGGAGCTGTTTTTT
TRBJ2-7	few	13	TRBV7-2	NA	CASSEYARDEQYF	TGTGCCAGCAGCGAGTACGCGAGGGACGAGCAGTACTTC
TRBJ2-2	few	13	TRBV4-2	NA	CASSQDMLGELFF	TGTGCCAGCAGCCAAGATATGCTCGGGGAGCTGTTTTTT
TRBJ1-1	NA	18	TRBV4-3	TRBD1	CASSHEFTQGARYTEAFF	TGCGCCAGCAGCCACGAGTTCACGCAGGGGGCGAGGTACACTGAAGCTTTCTTT
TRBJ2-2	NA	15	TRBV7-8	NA	CASTLQRVRAGELFF	TGTGCCAGCACCCTTCAGCGGGTCCGGGCCGGGGAGCTGTTTTTT
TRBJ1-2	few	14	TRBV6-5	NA	CASSEQGRADGYTF	TGTGCCAGCAGCGAACAGGGAAGAGCGGATGGCTACACCTTC
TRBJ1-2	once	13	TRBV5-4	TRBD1	CASSPGTGVSDTF	TGTGCCAGCAGCCCCGGGACAGGGGTGTCGGACACCTTC
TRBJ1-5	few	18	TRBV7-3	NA	CASSLRPQGVDLNQPQHF	TGTGCCAGCAGCTTAAGGCCGCAGGGCGTGGATCTTAATCAGCCCCAGCATTTT
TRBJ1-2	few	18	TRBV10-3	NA	CAISEPAGRKGMDYGYTF	TGTGCCATCAGTGAGCCGGCGGGTCGGAAAGGGATGGACTATGGCTACACCTTC
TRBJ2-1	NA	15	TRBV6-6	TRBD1	CASSRPGQKGDEQFF	TGTGCCAGCAGCAGACCGGGACAGAAAGGCGATGAGCAGTTCTTC